The T cell receptor beta chain described here comes from a study of shared clonotypes between healthy human individuals. The CDR3 spans 14 residues. V dropped 1 base and J dropped 3 bases, with 10 bases sitting between them. The germline V gene has CDR1 MDHEN and CDR2 SYDVKM. Assay: immunoSEQ multiplex PCR; the TCRdb copy retains only in-frame clones and omits some. Counted here are around 500,000 clones, roughly three quarters occurring once; the ten biggest clones make up over 10%. The unsorted samples had 80 million to 95 million PBMCs used for genomic DNA. Sequences were obtained from PBMCs. This sequence joins TRBV28 and TRBJ2-7; D gene ambiguous. This TCR derives from a woman between 40 and 50 years old in good health. Some clones in this sample may be carry-over from other donors' samples. The CDR3 sequence is CASSLSLGIYEQYF. CDR3 sequence (DNA): TGTGCCAGCAGTTTATCTCTAGGGATCTACGAGCAGTACTTC.